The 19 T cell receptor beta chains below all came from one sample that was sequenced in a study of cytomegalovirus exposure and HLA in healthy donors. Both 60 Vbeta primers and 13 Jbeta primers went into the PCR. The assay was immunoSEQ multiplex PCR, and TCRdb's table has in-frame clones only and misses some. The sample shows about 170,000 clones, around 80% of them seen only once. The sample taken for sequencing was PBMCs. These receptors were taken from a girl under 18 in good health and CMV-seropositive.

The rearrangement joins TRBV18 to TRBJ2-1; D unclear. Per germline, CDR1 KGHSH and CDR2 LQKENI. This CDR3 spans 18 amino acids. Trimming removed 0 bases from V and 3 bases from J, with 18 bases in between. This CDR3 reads CASSPPVYSLGHYNEQFF. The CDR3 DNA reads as TGTGCCAGCTCACCACCGGTTTACTCCCTGGGCCACTACAATGAGCAGTTCTTC.

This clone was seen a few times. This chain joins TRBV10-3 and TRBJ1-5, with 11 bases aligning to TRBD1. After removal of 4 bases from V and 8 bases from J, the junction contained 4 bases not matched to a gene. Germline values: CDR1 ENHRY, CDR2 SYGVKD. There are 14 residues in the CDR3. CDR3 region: CAISGGDRGEPQHF. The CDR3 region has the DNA TGTGCCATCAGTGGAGGGGACAGGGGGGAGCCCCAGCATTTT.

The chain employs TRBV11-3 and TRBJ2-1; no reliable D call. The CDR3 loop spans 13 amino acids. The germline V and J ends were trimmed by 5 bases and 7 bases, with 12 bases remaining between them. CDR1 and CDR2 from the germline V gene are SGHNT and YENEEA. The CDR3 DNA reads TGTGCCAGCAGCGGTCCGGAGTTGAATGAGCAGTTCTTC. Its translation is CASSGPELNEQFF.

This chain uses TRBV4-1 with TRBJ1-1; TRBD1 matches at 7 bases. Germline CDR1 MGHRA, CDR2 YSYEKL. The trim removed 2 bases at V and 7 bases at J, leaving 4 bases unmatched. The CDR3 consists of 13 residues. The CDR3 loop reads CASSQTGEHEAFF. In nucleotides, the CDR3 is TGCGCCAGCAGCCAAACAGGGGAGCATGAAGCTTTCTTT.

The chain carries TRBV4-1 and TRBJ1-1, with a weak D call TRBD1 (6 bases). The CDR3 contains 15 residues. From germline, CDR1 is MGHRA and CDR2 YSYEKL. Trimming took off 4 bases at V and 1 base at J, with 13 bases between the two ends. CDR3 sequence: CASSRHREQNTEAFF. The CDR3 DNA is TGCGCCAGCAGCCGCCACAGGGAACAGAACACTGAAGCTTTCTTT.

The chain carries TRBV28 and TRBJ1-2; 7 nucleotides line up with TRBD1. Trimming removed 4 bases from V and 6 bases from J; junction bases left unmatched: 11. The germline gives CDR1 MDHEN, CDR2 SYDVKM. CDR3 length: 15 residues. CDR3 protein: CASSSSFYDRDGYTF. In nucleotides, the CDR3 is TGTGCCAGCAGTTCCTCCTTTTACGACAGGGATGGCTACACCTTC.

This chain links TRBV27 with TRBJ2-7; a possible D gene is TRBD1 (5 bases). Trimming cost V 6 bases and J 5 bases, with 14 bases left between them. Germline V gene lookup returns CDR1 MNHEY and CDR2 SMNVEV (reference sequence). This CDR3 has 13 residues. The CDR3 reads CASSPQGPHEQYF. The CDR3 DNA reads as TGTGCCAGCAGCCCCCAGGGTCCCCACGAGCAGTACTTC.

CDR3 nucleotides: TGTGCCAGCAGCTCCGACAGGGGGTCAAAATACTTC. This translates into CASSSDRGSKYF. This chain links TRBV28 with TRBJ2-5, with 9 bases that match TRBD1. After removal of 6 bases from V and 14 bases from J, the junction contained 10 bases not matched to a gene. Looked up from germline, CDR1 is MDHEN and CDR2 is SYDVKM. The CDR3 length is 12 residues.

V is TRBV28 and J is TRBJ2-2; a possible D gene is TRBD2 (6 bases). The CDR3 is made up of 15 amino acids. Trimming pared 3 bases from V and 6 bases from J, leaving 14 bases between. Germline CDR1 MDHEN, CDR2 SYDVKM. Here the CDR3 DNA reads TGTGCCAGCAGTTTGGGGGGAGACCCCGCCGGGGAGCTGTTTTTT. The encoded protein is CASSLGGDPAGELFF.

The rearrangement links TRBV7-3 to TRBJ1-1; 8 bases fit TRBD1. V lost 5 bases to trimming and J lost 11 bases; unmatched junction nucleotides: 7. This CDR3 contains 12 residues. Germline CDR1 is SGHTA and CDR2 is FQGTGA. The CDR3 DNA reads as TGTGCCAGCAGCGTTCGACAGGGGAGGGCTTTCTTT. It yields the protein CASSVRQGRAFF. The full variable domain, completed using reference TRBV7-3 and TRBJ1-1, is GAGVSQTPSNKVTEKGKYVELRCDPISGHTALYWYRQSLGQGPEFLIYFQGTGAADDSGLPNDRFFAVRPEGSVSTLKIQRTERGDSAVYLCASSVRQGRAFFGQGTRLTVV.

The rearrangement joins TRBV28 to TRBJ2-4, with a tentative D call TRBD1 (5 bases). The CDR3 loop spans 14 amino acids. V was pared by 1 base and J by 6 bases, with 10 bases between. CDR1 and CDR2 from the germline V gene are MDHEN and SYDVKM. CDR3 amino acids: CASSLSAGPNIQYF. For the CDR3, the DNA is TGTGCCAGCAGTTTATCCGCAGGGCCAAACATTCAGTACTTC. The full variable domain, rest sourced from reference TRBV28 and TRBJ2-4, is DVKVTQSSRYLVKRTGEKVFLECVQDMDHENMFWYRQDPGLGLRLIYFSYDVKMKEKGDIPEGYSVSREKKERFSLILESASTNQTSMYLCASSLSAGPNIQYFGAGTRLSVL.

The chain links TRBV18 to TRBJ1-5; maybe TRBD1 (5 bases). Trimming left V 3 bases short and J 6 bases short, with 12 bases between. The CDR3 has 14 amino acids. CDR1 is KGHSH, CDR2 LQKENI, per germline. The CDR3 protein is CASSPNRSPQPQHF. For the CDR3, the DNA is TGTGCCAGCTCACCTAACAGGTCCCCTCAGCCCCAGCATTTT.

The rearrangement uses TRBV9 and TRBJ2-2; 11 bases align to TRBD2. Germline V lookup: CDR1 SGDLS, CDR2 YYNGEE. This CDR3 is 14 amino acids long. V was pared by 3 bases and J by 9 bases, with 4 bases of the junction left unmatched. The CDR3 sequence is CASSDTSGGWELFF. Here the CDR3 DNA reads TGTGCCAGCAGCGACACTAGCGGGGGTTGGGAGCTGTTTTTT.

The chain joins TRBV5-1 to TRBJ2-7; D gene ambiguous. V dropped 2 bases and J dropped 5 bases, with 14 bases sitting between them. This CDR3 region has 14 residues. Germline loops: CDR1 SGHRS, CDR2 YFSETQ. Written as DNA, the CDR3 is TGCGCCAGCAGCTTACGAGCGAAACCCCACGAGCAGTACTTC. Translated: CASSLRAKPHEQYF. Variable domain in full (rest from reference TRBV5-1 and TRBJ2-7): KAGVTQTPRYLIKTRGQQVTLSCSPISGHRSVSWYQQTPGQGLQFLFEYFSETQRNKGNFPGRFSGRQFSNSRSEMNVSTLELGDSALYLCASSLRAKPHEQYFGPGTRLTVT.

The CDR3: CASSEGTSGSYEQYF. CDR3 nucleotide sequence: TGTGCCAGCAGTGAGGGGACTAGCGGGTCCTACGAGCAGTACTTC. V is TRBV6-1 and J is TRBJ2-7; 12 bases match TRBD2. V was clipped by 3 bases and J by 1 base; unmatched bases: 1. The CDR3 covers 15 residues. Germline CDR1 and CDR2: MNHNS and SASEGT.

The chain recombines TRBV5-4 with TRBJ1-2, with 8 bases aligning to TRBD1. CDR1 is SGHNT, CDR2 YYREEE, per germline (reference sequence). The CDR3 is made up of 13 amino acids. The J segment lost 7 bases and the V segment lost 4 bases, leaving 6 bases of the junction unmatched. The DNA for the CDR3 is TGTGCCAGCAGCATGACAGGGGATCGTGGCTACACCTTC. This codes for CASSMTGDRGYTF.

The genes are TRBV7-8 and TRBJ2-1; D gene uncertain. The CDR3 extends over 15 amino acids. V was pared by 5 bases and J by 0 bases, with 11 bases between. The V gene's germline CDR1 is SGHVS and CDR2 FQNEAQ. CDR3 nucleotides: TGTGCCAGCAGCCGTCGCGGAAGCTCCTACAATGAGCAGTTCTTC. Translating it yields CASSRRGSSYNEQFF.

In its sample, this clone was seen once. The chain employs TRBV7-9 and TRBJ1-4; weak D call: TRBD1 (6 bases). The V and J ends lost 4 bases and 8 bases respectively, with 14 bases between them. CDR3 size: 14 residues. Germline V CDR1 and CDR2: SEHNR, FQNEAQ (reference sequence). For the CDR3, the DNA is TGTGCCAGCAGCTCACTCAGGGGAGGGGAAAAACTGTTTTTT. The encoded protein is CASSSLRGGEKLFF.

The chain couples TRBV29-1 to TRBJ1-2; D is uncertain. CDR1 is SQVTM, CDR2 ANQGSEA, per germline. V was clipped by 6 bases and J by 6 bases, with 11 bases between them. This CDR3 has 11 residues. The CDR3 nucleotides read TGCAGCGTGAACGGGTTGGATGGCTACACCTTC. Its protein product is CSVNGLDGYTF.